These 18 T cell receptor beta chains came from one sample sequenced in a study of Ad26.COV2.S vaccination and SARS-CoV-2 variants. Libraries were prepared by immunoSEQ multiplex PCR; TCRdb keeps only in-frame clonotypes and omits some of them. The sample records about 350,000 clones, about 88% being singletons. Treatment here: around 19 received Ad26.COV2.S at low or high dose, single or two shots; roughly five received placebo; per-sample allocation not given. On day 63 after the first injection, vaccine and placebo recipients gave samples. The material was peripheral blood, obtained in a trial of Ad26.COV2.S vaccine versus placebo. These receptors all come from a person between 18 and 59 years old who received the Ad26.COV2.S COVID-19 vaccine or a placebo.

The chain carries TRBV2 and TRBJ2-7; 12 nucleotides match TRBD2. CDR1 and CDR2 (germline): SNHLY, FYNNEI. CDR3 size: 15 residues. V dropped 3 bases and J dropped 0; count of bases not matched to a gene: 0. CDR3 protein: CASSEGLAGSYEQYF. The CDR3 DNA follows: TGTGCCAGCAGTGAGGGACTAGCGGGCTCCTACGAGCAGTACTTC.

Only a few counts were recorded for this clone. V gene TRBV18 combines with J gene TRBJ2-7; 9 bases match TRBD2. The germline CDR1 and CDR2 sequences are KGHSH and LQKENI. The CDR3 is made up of 17 amino acids. V gave up 4 bases and J gave up 1 base; unmatched junction bases: 11. The CDR3: CASSHSGGGDTSYEQYF. The DNA of the CDR3 is TGTGCCAGCTCACATTCCGGCGGGGGGGACACGTCCTACGAGCAGTACTTC.

The J gene is TRBJ2-2, the V gene TRBV6-2 or TRBV6-3; maybe TRBD1 (6 bases). The germline V gene encodes CDR1 MNHEY and CDR2 SVGEGT. The CDR3 consists of 13 residues. The V gene lost 4 bases and the J gene lost 5 bases, with 8 bases spanning the gap. In nucleotides, the CDR3 is TGTGCCAGCAGTTGGGGGCGGACCGGGGAGCTGTTTTTT. The encoded protein is CASSWGRTGELFF.

The gene calls are TRBV19 and TRBJ1-3; TRBD1 agrees at 7 bases. Germline loops: CDR1 LNHDA, CDR2 SQIVND (reference sequence). V shed 5 bases, J shed 0 bases, and the junction held 7 bases outside the gene matches. The CDR3 is 16 amino acids. The CDR3 loop is CASSSGQANSGNTIYF. The DNA for the CDR3 is TGTGCCAGTAGTTCCGGACAGGCGAACTCTGGAAACACCATATATTTT.

The rearrangement uses TRBV2 and TRBJ1-3; TRBD1 agrees at 7 bases. This CDR3 region has 14 residues. V was pared by 5 bases and J by 2 bases, with 3 bases of the junction left unmatched. Germline values: CDR1 SNHLY, CDR2 FYNNEI. The CDR3 region is CASSPGTAGNTIYF. The CDR3 DNA is TGTGCCAGCAGTCCAGGGACAGCTGGAAACACCATATATTTT.

The chain employs TRBV7-2 and TRBJ2-7; 8 bases are shared with TRBD2. Trimming cost V 4 bases and J 3 bases; bases outside gene matches: 17. The CDR3 covers 18 residues. The germline CDR1 and CDR2 sequences are SGHTA and FQGNSA. CDR3 loop: CASSSPRLQRGIDYEQYF. CDR3 bases: TGTGCCAGCAGCTCTCCCCGGTTGCAGCGGGGGATAGACTACGAGCAGTACTTC.

The V and J genes are TRBV28 and TRBJ2-1, with D hard to call. The CDR3 extends over 13 amino acids. V was clipped by 6 bases and J by 5 bases, with 11 bases between them. Germline loops: CDR1 MDHEN, CDR2 SYDVKM. The CDR3 region has the DNA TGTGCCAGCAGCCCGTATCTCGACAATGAGCAGTTCTTC. As protein: CASSPYLDNEQFF. Filled out from reference TRBV28 and TRBJ2-1, the complete variable domain reads DVKVTQSSRYLVKRTGEKVFLECVQDMDHENMFWYRQDPGLGLRLIYFSYDVKMKEKGDIPEGYSVSREKKERFSLILESASTNQTSMYLCASSPYLDNEQFFGPGTRLTVL.

The rearrangement joins TRBV18 to TRBJ1-1; D not resolved. The CDR3 totals 15 residues. V lost 0 bases, J lost 3 bases, and 11 bases lay in between. Per the germline V gene, CDR1 is KGHSH and CDR2 is LQKENI. CDR3 bases: TGTGCCAGCTCACCACCGAAGACATCTCACACTGAAGCTTTCTTT. This codes for CASSPPKTSHTEAFF.

The V and J genes are TRBV6-6 and TRBJ1-6; a possible D gene is TRBD1 (5 bases). V was trimmed by 6 bases and J by 10 bases, leaving 10 bases between them. This CDR3 contains 12 residues. CDR1 and CDR2 (germline): MNHNY, SVGAGI (reference sequence). CDR3 sequence (DNA): TGTGCCAGCAGCGGGACTGGATCACCCCTCCACTTT. Its protein is CASSGTGSPLHF.

The rearrangement uses TRBV5-5 and TRBJ2-4; 7 nucleotides agree with TRBD1. The CDR3 has 17 residues. Germline CDR1 SGHKS, CDR2 YYEKEE (reference sequence). The V gene end was trimmed by 1 base and the J gene end by 8 bases; junction bases not matched to a gene: 15. The CDR3 coding sequence is TGTGCCAGCAGCTTGAATGAAGAGACAGGGAATTTACACATTCAGTACTTC. Translating it yields CASSLNEETGNLHIQYF. The full variable domain, its missing parts supplied by reference TRBV5-5 and TRBJ2-4, is DAGVTQSPTHLIKTRGQQVTLRCSPISGHKSVSWYQQVLGQGPQFIFQYYEKEERGRGNFPDRFSARQFPNYSSELNVNALLLGDSALYLCASSLNEETGNLHIQYFGAGTRLSVL.

The chain carries TRBV6-5 and TRBJ1-5, with D hard to call. Trimming took off 2 bases at V and 5 bases at J, with 7 bases between the two ends. The CDR3 is 13 residues long. Germline-derived CDR1 and CDR2 are MNHEY and SVGAGI. DNA for the CDR3: TGTGCCAGCAGTTACAATAGAGATCAGCCCCAGCATTTT. Its protein product is CASSYNRDQPQHF.

The V gene is TRBV27, the J gene TRBJ2-7, with 8 bases that match TRBD2. V gave up 4 bases and J gave up 3 bases; unmatched junction bases: 11. The CDR3 is 16 residues long. CDR1 is MNHEY and CDR2 is SMNVEV in the germline V gene (reference sequence). The CDR3 nucleotides are TGTGCCAGCAGTTCGTCCTTGGGCGGGGGGATCTACGAGCAGTACTTC. The encoded protein is CASSSSLGGGIYEQYF.

CDR3 region: CAISEWEREQYF. The DNA for the CDR3 is TGTGCCATCAGTGAGTGGGAACGCGAGCAGTACTTC. The rearrangement joins TRBV10-3 to TRBJ2-7, with unresolved D. Between the trimmed V and J ends, which lost 1 base and 6 bases, there was a span of 7 bases. This CDR3 region has 12 residues. Germline V gene sequence: CDR1 ENHRY, CDR2 SYGVKD.

This rearrangement joins TRBV9 to TRBJ2-3; 8 positions agree with TRBD2. The junction had 6 bases not matched to a gene; V was cut back by 0 bases and J by 3 bases. CDR1 and CDR2 from the germline V gene are SGDLS and YYNGEE. The CDR3 is 16 residues long. The CDR3 loop reads CASSVDLAGRTDTQYF. The CDR3 DNA is TGTGCCAGCAGCGTAGACCTAGCGGGCCGTACAGATACGCAGTATTTT.

V usage is TRBV5-1 and J usage is TRBJ2-3, with a tentative D call TRBD2 (5 bases). The CDR3 runs 16 residues. Germline V lookup: CDR1 SGHRS, CDR2 YFSETQ. V was pared by 2 bases and J by 0 bases, with 13 bases between. The CDR3 nucleotides read TGCGCCAGCAGCTTACGAGGGATGACTAGCACAGATACGCAGTATTTT. This gives the protein CASSLRGMTSTDTQYF.

The chain uses TRBV28 and TRBJ1-5; 8 positions agree with TRBD1. V gave up 6 bases and J gave up 7 bases; unmatched junction bases: 8. Germline assignment: CDR1 MDHEN and CDR2 SYDVKM. This CDR3 has 14 residues. This chain's CDR3 is CASRGTGGWQPQHF. As DNA, the CDR3 is TGTGCCAGCAGAGGCACAGGGGGTTGGCAGCCCCAGCATTTT.

The chain carries TRBV5-4 and TRBJ2-5, with 12 positions matching TRBD2. The CDR3 spans 15 residues. CDR1 SGHNT and CDR2 YYREEE come from the germline V gene (reference sequence). The trim removed 4 bases at V and 1 base at J, leaving 2 bases unmatched. CDR3 nucleotides: TGTGCCAGCAGCGGGGGACTAGCGGGCCAAGAGACCCAGTACTTC. Encoded protein: CASSGGLAGQETQYF.

The chain employs TRBV28 and TRBJ2-1; D may be TRBD1 (6 bases). Germline CDR1 MDHEN, CDR2 SYDVKM. The CDR3 runs to 14 residues. V gave up 4 bases and J gave up 2 bases, with 9 bases separating them. The CDR3 coding sequence is TGTGCCAGCAGTTCGGGACAACCCTACAATGAGCAGTTCTTC. Amino acids: CASSSGQPYNEQFF.